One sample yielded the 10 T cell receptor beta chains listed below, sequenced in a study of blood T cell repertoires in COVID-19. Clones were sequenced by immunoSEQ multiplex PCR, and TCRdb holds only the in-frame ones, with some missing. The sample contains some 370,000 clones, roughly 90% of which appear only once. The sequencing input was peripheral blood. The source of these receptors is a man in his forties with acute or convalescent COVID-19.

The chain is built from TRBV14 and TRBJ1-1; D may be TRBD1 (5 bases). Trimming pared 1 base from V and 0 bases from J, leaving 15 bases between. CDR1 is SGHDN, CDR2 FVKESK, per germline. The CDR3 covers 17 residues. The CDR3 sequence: CASSQGDDRTMNTEAFF. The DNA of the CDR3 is TGTGCCAGCAGCCAAGGTGACGACAGAACAATGAACACTGAAGCTTTCTTT.

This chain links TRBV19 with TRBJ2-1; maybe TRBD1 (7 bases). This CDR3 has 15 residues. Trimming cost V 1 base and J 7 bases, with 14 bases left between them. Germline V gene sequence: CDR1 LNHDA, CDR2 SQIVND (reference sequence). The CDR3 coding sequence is TGTGCCAGTAGTATAGCAGGGGGGCGAATTAATGAGCAGTTCTTC. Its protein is CASSIAGGRINEQFF.

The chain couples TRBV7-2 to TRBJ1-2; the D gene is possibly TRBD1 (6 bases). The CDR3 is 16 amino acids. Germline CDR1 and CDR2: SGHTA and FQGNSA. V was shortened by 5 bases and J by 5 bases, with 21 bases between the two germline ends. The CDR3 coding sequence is TGTGCCAGCAGCCCTTATGCAGGACAGAGAATTTATGGCTACACCTTC. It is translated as CASSPYAGQRIYGYTF.

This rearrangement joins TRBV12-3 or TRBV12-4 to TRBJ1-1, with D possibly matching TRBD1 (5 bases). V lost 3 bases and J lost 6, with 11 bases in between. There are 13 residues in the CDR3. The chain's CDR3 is CASSFQGMSEAFF. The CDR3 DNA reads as TGTGCCAGCAGTTTTCAGGGAATGTCTGAAGCTTTCTTT.

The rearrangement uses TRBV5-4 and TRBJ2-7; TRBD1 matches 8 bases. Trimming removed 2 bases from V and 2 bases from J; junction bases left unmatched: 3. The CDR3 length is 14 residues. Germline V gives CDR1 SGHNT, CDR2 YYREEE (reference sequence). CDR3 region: CASSFQGAAYEQYF. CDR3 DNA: TGTGCCAGCAGCTTCCAGGGGGCGGCCTACGAGCAGTACTTC. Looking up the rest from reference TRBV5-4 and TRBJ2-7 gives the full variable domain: ETGVTQSPTHLIKTRGQQVTLRCSSQSGHNTVSWYQQALGQGPQFIFQYYREEENGRGNFPPRFSGLQFPNYSSELNVNALELDDSALYLCASSFQGAAYEQYFGPGTRLTVT.

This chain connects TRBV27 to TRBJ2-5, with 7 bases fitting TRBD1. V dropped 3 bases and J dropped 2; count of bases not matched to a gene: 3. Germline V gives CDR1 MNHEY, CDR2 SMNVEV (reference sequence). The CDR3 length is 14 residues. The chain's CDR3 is CASSFSGQQETQYF. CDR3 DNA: TGTGCCAGCAGTTTTTCGGGACAGCAAGAGACCCAGTACTTC.

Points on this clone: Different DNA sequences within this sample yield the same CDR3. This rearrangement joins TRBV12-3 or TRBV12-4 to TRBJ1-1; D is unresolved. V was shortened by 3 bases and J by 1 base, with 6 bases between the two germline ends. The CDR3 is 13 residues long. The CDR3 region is CASSLQENTEAFF. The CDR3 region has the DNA TGTGCCAGCAGTTTGCAGGAGAACACTGAAGCTTTCTTT.

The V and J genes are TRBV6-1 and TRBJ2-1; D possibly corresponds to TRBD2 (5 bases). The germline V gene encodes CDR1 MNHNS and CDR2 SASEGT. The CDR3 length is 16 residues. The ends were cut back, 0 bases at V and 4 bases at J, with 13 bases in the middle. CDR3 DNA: TGTGCCAGCAGTGAAGCGTGGGCCTCGGGGTACAATGAGCAGTTCTTC. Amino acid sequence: CASSEAWASGYNEQFF.

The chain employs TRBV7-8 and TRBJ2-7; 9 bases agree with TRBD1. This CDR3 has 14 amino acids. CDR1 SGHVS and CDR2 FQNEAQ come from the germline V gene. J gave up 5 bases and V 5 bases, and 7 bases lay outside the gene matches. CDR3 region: CASSVGTGFDEQYF. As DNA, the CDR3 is TGTGCCAGCAGCGTCGGGACAGGGTTCGACGAGCAGTACTTC.

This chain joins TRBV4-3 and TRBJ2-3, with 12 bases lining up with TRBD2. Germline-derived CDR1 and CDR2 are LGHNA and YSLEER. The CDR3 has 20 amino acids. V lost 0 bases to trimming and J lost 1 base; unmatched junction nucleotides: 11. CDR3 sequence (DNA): TGCGCCAGCAGCCAAGATGGTCGGCTAGCGGGGGGGCGGGGCACAGATACGCAGTATTTT. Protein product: CASSQDGRLAGGRGTDTQYF.